The 10 T cell receptor beta chains below come from one sample, sequenced in a study of blood T cell repertoires in COVID-19 (dated by TCRdb to 2018 to 2021). The library relied on the immunoSEQ multiplex PCR assay. In its TCRdb copy, this immuneACCESS table keeps in-frame sequences only and misses some clones. Where compared with another copy, unresolved V genes explain less than half of these, and the others have no known cause. The sample yields 200,000 or so clones; about 86% were counted once. Roughly 1.3% of the sample goes to the ten largest clones. Sequencing was done on a sample of PBMCs or T cells enriched from blood (not recorded which). The receptors were sampled from a woman aged 40 to 49 with acute COVID-19.

The rearrangement links TRBV7-6 to TRBJ2-1; D is possibly TRBD1 (5 bases). The V gene's germline CDR1 is SGHVS and CDR2 FNYEAQ. V was cut by 5 bases and J by 4 bases, with 9 bases left in between. The CDR3 is 13 amino acids. CDR3: CASSLDSYNEQFF. The CDR3 DNA reads as TGTGCCAGCAGCCTTGACAGTTACAATGAGCAGTTCTTC.

This rearrangement joins TRBV11-2 to TRBJ1-4; no firm D call. Germline CDR1 is SGHAT and CDR2 is FQNNGV. Between the trimmed V and J ends, which lost 1 base and 4 bases, there was a span of 4 bases. The CDR3 runs to 13 residues. The CDR3 protein is CASSLAVNEKLFF. The CDR3 DNA reads as TGTGCCAGCAGCTTAGCCGTTAATGAAAAACTGTTTTTT. The whole variable domain, filled in from reference TRBV11-2 and TRBJ1-4, reads EAGVAQSPRYKIIEKRQSVAFWCNPISGHATLYWYQQILGQGPKLLIQFQNNGVVDDSQLPKDRFSAERLKGVDSTLKIQPAKLEDSAVYLCASSLAVNEKLFFGSGTQLSVL.

The chain couples TRBV5-1 to TRBJ1-2; 9 bases fit TRBD1. Germline V gene lookup returns CDR1 SGHRS and CDR2 YFSETQ. With 0 bases clipped from V and 4 bases from J, the junction kept 10 bases outside the gene matches. This CDR3 comprises 17 residues. CDR3 protein: CASSLVDRGSPFYGYTF. DNA for the CDR3: TGCGCCAGCAGCTTGGTTGACAGGGGGTCTCCGTTCTATGGCTACACCTTC.

This clone came up a few times. Different DNA sequences within this sample yield the same CDR3. The chain has TRBV10-1 and TRBJ2-2; 9 bases line up with TRBD1. Germline V lookup: CDR1 WNHNN, CDR2 SYGVQD (reference sequence). The CDR3 has 15 amino acids. V gave up 6 bases and J gave up 0 bases; unmatched junction bases: 2. The CDR3 nucleotides read TGCGCCAGCAGCGGGGACAGGGCGAACACCGGGGAGCTGTTTTTT. Amino acids: CASSGDRANTGELFF.

The rearrangement links TRBV2 to TRBJ2-1; 8 bases align to TRBD2. CDR3 length: 14 residues. Germline V gene data show CDR1 as SNHLY and CDR2 as FYNNEI. J gave up 10 bases and V 7 bases, and 12 bases lay outside the gene matches. The CDR3 sequence: CASMGGGGLAEQFF. In DNA, the CDR3 is TGTGCCAGCATGGGGGGCGGGGGGCTGGCGGAGCAGTTCTTC. Full variable domain (rest looked up from reference TRBV2 and TRBJ2-1): EPEVTQTPSHQVTQMGQEVILRCVPISNHLYFYWYRQILGQKVEFLVSFYNNEISEKSEIFDDQFSVERPDGSNFTLKIRSTKLEDSAMYFCASMGGGGLAEQFFGPGTRLTVL.

The chain uses TRBV18 and TRBJ2-2; 7 positions match TRBD1. Per germline, CDR1 KGHSH and CDR2 LQKENI. With V trimmed by 7 bases and J by 0 bases, 8 bases remained unmatched. The CDR3 length is 16 residues. The DNA of the CDR3 is TGTGCCAGCTTCCCGAGTAGGGGGCCGAACACCGGGGAGCTGTTTTTT. Translation gives CASFPSRGPNTGELFF.

The chain has TRBV19 and TRBJ2-5; 11 bases are a match to TRBD1. Germline CDR1 is LNHDA and CDR2 is SQIVND (reference sequence). The CDR3 loop spans 17 amino acids. The junction had 9 bases not matched to a gene; V was cut back by 2 bases and J by 4 bases. The CDR3 protein is CASSIFWTGGLVETQYF. The CDR3 DNA reads TGTGCCAGTAGTATATTTTGGACAGGGGGCTTGGTAGAGACCCAGTACTTC.

Only a few counts were recorded for this clone. This chain links TRBV7-3 with TRBJ1-1; 9 nucleotides match TRBD1. This CDR3 has 15 residues. Germline values: CDR1 SGHTA, CDR2 FQGTGA. The ends lost 4 bases at V and 11 bases at J; junction bases unmatched: 14. DNA for the CDR3: TGTGCCAGCAGCTACCCGGACAGGGGTCCGAGTGGGGCTTTCTTT. It yields the protein CASSYPDRGPSGAFF.

The gene calls are TRBV7-9 and TRBJ2-2, with TRBD2 identical over 8 bases. Trimming cost V 6 bases and J 7 bases; bases outside gene matches: 10. There are 15 residues in the CDR3. The germline gives CDR1 SEHNR, CDR2 FQNEAQ (reference sequence). Written as DNA, the CDR3 is TGTGCCAGCAGTCTAGGGAGCGGGAGCATCGGGGAGCTGTTTTTT. Protein product: CASSLGSGSIGELFF.

This clone appeared a few times. The chain combines TRBV6-5 with TRBJ1-1; a possible D gene is TRBD1 (5 bases). The CDR3 loop spans 11 amino acids. Germline assignment: CDR1 MNHEY and CDR2 SVGAGI. The CDR3 nucleotides are TGTTGTACAGGCGGTCACACTGAAGCTTTCTTT. Protein product: CCTGGHTEAFF.